These T cell receptor beta chains were read from a single sample in a study of T cell responses to AZD1222 COVID-19 vaccine. Sequencing was performed with immunoSEQ multiplex PCR; in TCRdb, only in-frame clones are kept and a portion is missing. Of around 120,000 clones listed, roughly 84% are singletons. The sample was peripheral blood, taken on day 0 of AZD1222 vaccination. The source of these receptors is an adult in good health. CDR3s leave out the opening cysteine and the closing phenylalanine or tryptophan. The size field is filled for only some rows; it gives once, few, many or a size class.

CDR3aa	v_gene	abundance	j_gene
ASRLGTNTDTQY	TRBV12-2	many	TRBJ2-3
ASSLRDRGRGALQETQY	TRBV28	.	TRBJ2-5
ASSYSGIYEQY	TRBV6-5	.	TRBJ2-7
ASSLNGGHKETQY	TRBV7-3	.	TRBJ2-5
ASSQEGEYTQY	TRBV4-2	once	TRBJ2-3
ASSVGDRPTNTEAF	TRBV9	.	TRBJ1-1
AWDEGGSGEKLF	TRBV30	.	TRBJ1-4
AWSVVAYNSPLH	TRBV30	.	TRBJ1-6
ASSLVSGAGTGELF	TRBV7-8	.	TRBJ2-2
AWSGGSNTEAF	TRBV30	.	TRBJ1-1
ASSPIGGNTIY	TRBV6-5	once	TRBJ1-3
ASSHGTSVLYEQY	TRBV3-1/TRBV3-2	once	TRBJ2-7
ASRDRRGGFWQPQH	TRBV28	.	TRBJ1-5
ASRAGVQETQY	TRBV12-3/TRBV12-4	once	TRBJ2-5
ASSHTTYEQY	TRBV7-9	.	TRBJ2-7
ASSQNVPGPGETQY	TRBV14	.	TRBJ2-5
ASSLALAGGTDTQY	TRBV7-9	.	TRBJ2-3
ASSRERQQNTEAF	TRBV19	once	TRBJ1-1
ASSSEGYGYT	TRBV5-1	.	TRBJ1-2
SASQANYEQY	TRBV20-1	.	TRBJ2-7
ASSFSGTVPYSPLH	TRBV7-8	.	TRBJ1-6
ASSLGQPQH	TRBV28	few	TRBJ1-5
ASSVGAAGGNGYT	TRBV9	.	TRBJ1-2
AAMKGAGANVLT	TRBV10-3	.	TRBJ2-6
ASSEAEAEHYEQY	TRBV7-2	.	TRBJ2-7
AWTMTAVYGYT	TRBV30	few	TRBJ1-2
ASSMAAGRYEQY	TRBV19	.	TRBJ2-7